The 30 T cell receptor beta chains below come from one sample, sequenced in a study of identifying expanded T cells in peripheral blood. Using immunoSEQ multiplex PCR, the repertoire was profiled, and TCRdb retains in-frame clones only, with some absent. This sample has 70,000 to 100,000 clones; roughly 90% occur once, and the top ten carry 3.5% to 5%. Sequencing was performed on blood. These receptors all stem from a person aged 18 to 70 in good health.

V usage is TRBV2 and J usage is TRBJ1-2, with TRBD1 matching over 8 bases. CDR1 and CDR2 from the germline V gene are SNHLY and FYNNEI. J lost 7 bases, V lost 7 bases, and 5 bases had no gene match. There are 12 residues in the CDR3. CDR3 protein: CASNTGGSGYTF. The CDR3 DNA is TGTGCCAGCAATACAGGGGGAAGTGGCTACACCTTC.

In its sample, this clone was seen a few times. The V call is TRBV9, the J call TRBJ1-5; D not resolved. This CDR3 is built from 13 residues. The germline V gene encodes CDR1 SGDLS and CDR2 YYNGEE. V was pared by 4 bases and J by 4 bases, with 9 bases between. The CDR3 region is CASSPAANQPQHF. The CDR3 DNA sequence: TGTGCCAGCAGCCCAGCAGCTAATCAGCCCCAGCATTTT.

The rearrangement joins TRBV19 to TRBJ1-5, with a tentative D call TRBD1 (5 bases). Germline V gives CDR1 LNHDA, CDR2 SQIVND (reference sequence). The CDR3 totals 14 residues. V lost 7 bases, J lost 2 bases, and 12 bases lay in between. CDR3 sequence (DNA): TGTGCCAGTAATCAGGGAATACGCAATCAGCCCCAGCATTTT. This sequence encodes CASNQGIRNQPQHF.

This chain connects TRBV27 to TRBJ1-5, with D perhaps matching TRBD1 (5 bases). CDR1 MNHEY and CDR2 SMNVEV come from the germline V gene (reference sequence). V lost 6 bases and J lost 0, with 9 bases in between. The CDR3 extends over 14 amino acids. The CDR3 region has the DNA TGTGCCAGCAGCGGCAGGGCTAGCAATCAGCCCCAGCATTTT. This codes for CASSGRASNQPQHF.

The CDR3 protein is CASSADLGKGTGSYF. The DNA for the CDR3 is TGTGCCAGCAGTGCGGACTTGGGGAAGGGGACAGGGTCGTATTTT. The rearrangement uses TRBV6-1 and TRBJ2-3; 9 nucleotides line up with TRBD1. This CDR3 is 15 amino acids long. Looked up from germline, CDR1 is MNHNS and CDR2 is SASEGT. V lost 4 bases to trimming and J lost 14 bases; unmatched junction nucleotides: 16.

The count of this clone is one. This rearrangement joins TRBV5-4 to TRBJ2-7; 12 bases are a match to TRBD2. CDR3 length: 15 amino acids. Per the germline V gene, CDR1 is SGHNT and CDR2 is YYREEE (reference sequence). Trimming took 4 bases from V and 3 from J; bases not matched to a gene: 5. The CDR3 DNA reads TGTGCCAGCAGCGCGGGGACTAGCGGGCACTACGAGCAGTACTTC. Residues: CASSAGTSGHYEQYF.

This clone turned up a few times. The rearrangement joins TRBV10-2 to TRBJ2-3; 8 nucleotides line up with TRBD1. This CDR3 is 15 amino acids long. Germline CDR1 is WSHSY and CDR2 is SAAADI. Trimming cost V 6 bases and J 4 bases; bases outside gene matches: 9. CDR3 in DNA: TGCGCCAGCAGGAGGACAGGGCTAACGGCAGATACGCAGTATTTT. The encoded protein is CASRRTGLTADTQYF.

The chain employs TRBV28 and TRBJ1-3; D gene unclear. This CDR3 has 11 residues. Germline V gene data show CDR1 as MDHEN and CDR2 as SYDVKM. V was clipped by 7 bases and J by 3 bases, with 4 bases between them. The CDR3 nucleotides are TGTGCCAGCACATTTGGAAACACCATATATTTT. Its translation is CASTFGNTIYF.

This rearrangement joins TRBV29-1 to TRBJ2-7; D is ambiguous. CDR1 and CDR2 from the germline V gene are SQVTM and ANQGSEA. Trimming took off 6 bases at V and 5 bases at J, with 11 bases between the two ends. The CDR3 extends over 11 amino acids. The CDR3 DNA reads as TGCAGCGTGGTGATTCGGGACGAGCAGTACTTC. It yields the protein CSVVIRDEQYF.

This chain links TRBV5-1 with TRBJ1-5; D gene uncertain. Trimming took 0 bases from V and 2 from J, leaving 3 bases between them. This CDR3 spans 13 amino acids. Germline CDR1 is SGHRS and CDR2 is YFSETQ. The DNA for the CDR3 is TGCGCCAGCAGCTTGGATGGCAATCAGCCCCAGCATTTT. Amino acid sequence: CASSLDGNQPQHF. The full variable domain, its missing parts supplied by reference TRBV5-1 and TRBJ1-5, is KAGVTQTPRYLIKTRGQQVTLSCSPISGHRSVSWYQQTPGQGLQFLFEYFSETQRNKGNFPGRFSGRQFSNSRSEMNVSTLELGDSALYLCASSLDGNQPQHFGDGTRLSIL.

The chain combines TRBV4-1 with TRBJ2-7; D unresolved. V was cut by 6 bases and J by 7 bases, with 10 bases left in between. Looked up from germline, CDR1 is MGHRA and CDR2 is YSYEKL. This CDR3 has 11 residues. The CDR3 reads CASRNEREQYF. The CDR3 bases are TGCGCCAGCAGGAACGAGAGGGAGCAGTACTTC.

V and J are TRBV2 and TRBJ1-1, with a weak D call TRBD1 (5 bases). Germline-derived CDR1 and CDR2 are SNHLY and FYNNEI. Trimming took off 4 bases at V and 1 base at J, with 10 bases between the two ends. This CDR3 is built from 14 residues. Here the CDR3 DNA reads TGTGCCAGCAGTGTACGGCAGGGGAACACTGAAGCTTTCTTT. This gives the protein CASSVRQGNTEAFF.

The CDR3 DNA sequence: TGTGCCAGCAGCTTAGCGGAGACGGGGCATGGCTACACCTTC. As protein: CASSLAETGHGYTF. This chain connects TRBV11-2 to TRBJ1-2, with a possible D match to TRBD1 (5 bases). Trimming took off 1 base at V and 6 bases at J, with 12 bases between the two ends. Germline loops: CDR1 SGHAT, CDR2 FQNNGV. CDR3 length equals 14 residues.

The chain uses TRBV5-4 and TRBJ1-2; 7 nucleotides agree with TRBD1. The CDR3 contains 14 residues. V gave up 3 bases and J gave up 4 bases; unmatched junction bases: 6. The germline gives CDR1 SGHNT, CDR2 YYREEE (reference sequence). CDR3 nucleotide sequence: TGTGCCAGCAGCTATCGACAGGGTGTCTATGGCTACACCTTC. Translating it yields CASSYRQGVYGYTF.

This rearrangement joins TRBV4-2 to TRBJ2-5, with 8 bases that match TRBD1. Losses at the gene ends were 5 bases for V and 2 bases for J; bases not matched to a gene: 10. The V gene's germline CDR1 is LGHNA and CDR2 YNFKEQ. The CDR3 contains 16 residues. The CDR3 reads CASSIGQGEAQETQYF. CDR3 nucleotide sequence: TGTGCCAGCAGCATTGGACAGGGCGAAGCTCAAGAGACCCAGTACTTC.

The genes are TRBV7-9 and TRBJ2-3; D is undetermined. Trimming removed 0 bases from V and 2 bases from J, with 9 bases in between. CDR1 and CDR2 (germline): SEHNR, FQNEAQ (reference sequence). This CDR3 contains 15 residues. CDR3 in DNA: TGTGCCAGCAGCTTAGCGGGTAGGGTCACAGATACGCAGTATTTT. The encoded protein is CASSLAGRVTDTQYF.

The DNA for the CDR3 is TGCGCCAGCAGCCACCCATTACGGAGCACTGAAGCTTTCTTT. This encodes CASSHPLRSTEAFF. The chain has TRBV4-1 and TRBJ1-1; D not resolved. CDR3 length: 14 amino acids. Trimming shortened V by 3 bases and J by 4 bases, and 12 bases separated the two germline ends. The germline CDR1 and CDR2 sequences are MGHRA and YSYEKL.

The chain couples TRBV15 to TRBJ1-2, with TRBD1 matching over 10 bases. V shed 4 bases, J shed 6 bases, and the junction held 11 bases outside the gene matches. The CDR3 extends over 16 amino acids. CDR1 and CDR2 from the germline V gene are LNHNV and YYDKDF (reference sequence). CDR3 region: CATSKYPPGTGDGYTF. The CDR3 DNA reads TGTGCCACCAGCAAATACCCACCCGGGACAGGGGATGGCTACACCTTC.

The chain links TRBV6-5 to TRBJ2-7; D remains unclear. This CDR3 is 11 amino acids long. V shed 4 bases and J shed 5 bases, with 6 bases lying between them. Looked up from germline, CDR1 is MNHEY and CDR2 is SVGAGI. The CDR3 nucleotides read TGTGCCAGCAGTTCTCCCCACGAGCAGTACTTC. Translated: CASSSPHEQYF.

This clone has only one observation. This chain links TRBV2 with TRBJ2-5; D perhaps matches TRBD2 (5 bases). The CDR3 covers 14 residues. The V gene's germline CDR1 is SNHLY and CDR2 FYNNEI. Trimming left V 8 bases short and J 2 bases short, with 15 bases between. The CDR3 nucleotides read TGTGCCAGCGCAAGAGACTATGCACAAGAGACCCAGTACTTC. Translated: CASARDYAQETQYF.

The chain is built from TRBV10-2 and TRBJ1-1; D is unresolved. Germline V lookup: CDR1 WSHSY, CDR2 SAAADI. V was pared by 7 bases and J by 4 bases, with 10 bases between. The CDR3 extends over 12 amino acids. The chain's CDR3 is CASMREFTEAFF. The DNA for the CDR3 is TGCGCCAGCATGAGAGAGTTCACTGAAGCTTTCTTT.

This rearrangement joins TRBV29-1 to TRBJ2-7; D may correspond to TRBD1 or TRBD2 (5 bases each). This CDR3 spans 8 amino acids. V lost 8 bases to trimming and J lost 13 bases, with 12 bases between them. Looked up from germline, CDR1 is SQVTM and CDR2 is ANQGSEA. As DNA, the CDR3 is TGCAGCTCGGGACCACCCTACTTC. It specifies CSSGPPYF.

This clone was detected a few times. The genes are TRBV27 and TRBJ1-2; TRBD1 matches at 9 bases. There are 14 residues in the CDR3. Unmatched junction bases numbered 7, after V lost 6 bases and J lost 5 bases. The germline gives CDR1 MNHEY, CDR2 SMNVEV (reference sequence). The CDR3 is CASSTTGGAYGYTF. DNA of the CDR3: TGTGCCAGCAGCACAACAGGGGGCGCTTATGGCTACACCTTC.

J is TRBJ1-2 and V is TRBV4-3; the D gene is possibly TRBD1 (5 bases). This CDR3 contains 15 residues. CDR1 is LGHNA, CDR2 YSLEER, per germline. The V gene lost 0 bases and the J gene lost 8 bases, with 16 bases spanning the gap. The CDR3 reads CASSQDLAGNRGYTF. CDR3 sequence (DNA): TGCGCCAGCAGCCAAGATCTCGCAGGGAACCGCGGCTACACCTTC.

The chain employs TRBV27 and TRBJ2-1; 8 positions match TRBD1. This CDR3 has 17 residues. V lost 4 bases, J lost 5 bases, and 13 bases stayed unmatched. CDR1 and CDR2 from the germline V gene are MNHEY and SMNVEV (reference sequence). The CDR3: CASSSLLGGQVHNEQFF. In nucleotides, the CDR3 is TGTGCCAGCAGTTCCCTCCTAGGGGGACAGGTACACAATGAGCAGTTCTTC.

This clone was found once. The chain recombines TRBV5-4 with TRBJ1-2; 9 nucleotides align to TRBD1. The CDR3 sequence is 16 residues long. V dropped 2 bases and J dropped 0; count of bases not matched to a gene: 5. CDR1 is SGHNT and CDR2 is YYREEE in the germline V gene (reference sequence). The CDR3 nucleotides read TGTGCCAGCAGCTTCCGGGACAGGGACCCTAACTATGGCTACACCTTC. Amino acid sequence: CASSFRDRDPNYGYTF. Combining the CDR3 with reference TRBV5-4 and TRBJ1-2 gives the whole variable domain ETGVTQSPTHLIKTRGQQVTLRCSSQSGHNTVSWYQQALGQGPQFIFQYYREEENGRGNFPPRFSGLQFPNYSSELNVNALELDDSALYLCASSFRDRDPNYGYTFGSGTRLTVV.

J is TRBJ1-6 and V is TRBV9; tentatively, D is TRBD1 (5 bases). The CDR3 loop spans 13 amino acids. Looked up from germline, CDR1 is SGDLS and CDR2 is YYNGEE. V dropped 8 bases and J dropped 8 bases, with 14 bases sitting between them. CDR3 region: CASKGSGDSPLHF. CDR3 coding DNA: TGTGCCAGTAAGGGGTCGGGAGATTCACCCCTCCACTTT.

This sequence joins TRBV6-6 and TRBJ1-5, with TRBD1 as a possible D gene (5 bases). Between the trimmed V and J ends, which lost 5 bases and 2 bases, there was a span of 13 bases. The CDR3 length is 15 residues. CDR1 and CDR2 from the germline V gene are MNHNY and SVGAGI (reference sequence). The CDR3 bases are TGTGCCAGCAGTCCCCGCTCGACAGGCAATCAGCCCCAGCATTTT. As protein: CASSPRSTGNQPQHF.

The J gene is TRBJ2-7, the V gene TRBV15; 8 nucleotides agree with TRBD2. J lost 2 bases, V lost 6 bases, and 9 bases had no gene match. The germline gives CDR1 LNHNV, CDR2 YYDKDF (reference sequence). This CDR3 region has 15 residues. CDR3 bases: TGTGCCACCAGAGCAGCTAGCGGGCCAGCCTACGAGCAGTACTTC. Its protein is CATRAASGPAYEQYF.

The V and J genes are TRBV7-3 and TRBJ2-3, with 9 bases identical to TRBD1. J lost 1 base, V lost 5 bases, and 4 bases had no gene match. Germline V gene lookup returns CDR1 SGHTA and CDR2 FQGTGA. The CDR3 is 15 residues long. The CDR3 region has the DNA TGTGCCAGCAGCCGCGGGGACAGGGGCACAGATACGCAGTATTTT. The encoded protein is CASSRGDRGTDTQYF.